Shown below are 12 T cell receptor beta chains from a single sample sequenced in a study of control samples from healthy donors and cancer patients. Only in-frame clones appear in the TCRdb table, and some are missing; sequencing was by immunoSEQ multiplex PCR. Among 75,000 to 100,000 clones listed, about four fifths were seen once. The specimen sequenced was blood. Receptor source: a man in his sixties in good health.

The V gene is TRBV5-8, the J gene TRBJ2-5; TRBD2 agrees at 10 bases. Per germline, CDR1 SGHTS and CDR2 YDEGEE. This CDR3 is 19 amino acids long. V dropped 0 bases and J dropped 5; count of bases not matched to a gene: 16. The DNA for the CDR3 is TGTGCCAGCAGCTTGGGGGGCCGGATAGCGGGAGGCCCTCGGGAGACCCAGTACTTC. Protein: CASSLGGRIAGGPRETQYF.

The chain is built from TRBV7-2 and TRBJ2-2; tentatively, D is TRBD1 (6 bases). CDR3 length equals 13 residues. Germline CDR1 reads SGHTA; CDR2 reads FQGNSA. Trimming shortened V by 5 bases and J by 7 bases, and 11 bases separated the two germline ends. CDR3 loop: CASSNRTVGELFF. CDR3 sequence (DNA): TGTGCCAGCAGCAACCGGACAGTCGGGGAGCTGTTTTTT.

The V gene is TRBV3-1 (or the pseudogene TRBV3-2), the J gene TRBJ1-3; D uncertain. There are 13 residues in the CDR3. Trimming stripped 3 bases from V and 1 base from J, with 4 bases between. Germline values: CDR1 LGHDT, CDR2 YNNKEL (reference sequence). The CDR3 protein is CASSQGSGNTIYF. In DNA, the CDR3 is TGTGCCAGCAGCCAGGGTTCTGGAAACACCATATATTTT.

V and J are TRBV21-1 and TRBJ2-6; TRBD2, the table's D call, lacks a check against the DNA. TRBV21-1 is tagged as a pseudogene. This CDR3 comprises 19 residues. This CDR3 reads CASSKTLRLGSSGANVLTF. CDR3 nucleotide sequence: TGTGCCAGCAGCAAGACCCTGCGACTGGGGAGCTCTGGGGCCAACGTCCTGACTTTC.

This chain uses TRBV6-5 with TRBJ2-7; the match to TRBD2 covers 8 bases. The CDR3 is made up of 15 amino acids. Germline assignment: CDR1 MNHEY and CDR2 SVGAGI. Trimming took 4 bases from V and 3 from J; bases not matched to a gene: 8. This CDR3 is CASSSRGSGGYEQYF. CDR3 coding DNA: TGTGCCAGCAGTTCCCGGGGAAGCGGGGGCTACGAGCAGTACTTC.

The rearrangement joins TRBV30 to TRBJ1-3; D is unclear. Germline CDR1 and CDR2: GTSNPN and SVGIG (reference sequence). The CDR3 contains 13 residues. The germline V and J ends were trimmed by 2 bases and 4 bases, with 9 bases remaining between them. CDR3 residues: CAWSTAVGNTIYF. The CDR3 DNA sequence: TGTGCCTGGAGTACGGCCGTGGGAAACACCATATATTTT.

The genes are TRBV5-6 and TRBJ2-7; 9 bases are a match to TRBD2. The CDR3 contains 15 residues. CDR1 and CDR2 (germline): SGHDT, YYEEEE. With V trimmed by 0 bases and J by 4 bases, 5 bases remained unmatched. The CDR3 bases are TGTGCCAGCAGCTTGGGCCTAGCGGGAAAGTACGAGCAGTACTTC. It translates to CASSLGLAGKYEQYF.

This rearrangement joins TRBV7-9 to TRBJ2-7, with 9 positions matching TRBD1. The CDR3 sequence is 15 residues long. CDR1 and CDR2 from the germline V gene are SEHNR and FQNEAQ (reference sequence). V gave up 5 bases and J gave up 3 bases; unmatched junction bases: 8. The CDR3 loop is CASSPPGTGSYEQYF. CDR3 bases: TGTGCCAGCAGCCCTCCCGGGACAGGGAGCTACGAGCAGTACTTC.

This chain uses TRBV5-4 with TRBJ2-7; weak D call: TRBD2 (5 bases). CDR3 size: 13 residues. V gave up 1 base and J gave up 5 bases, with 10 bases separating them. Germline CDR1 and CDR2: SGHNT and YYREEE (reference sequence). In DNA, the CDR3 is TGTGCCAGCAGCTTGATGGCTAGCCACGAGCAGTACTTC. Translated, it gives CASSLMASHEQYF.

The CDR3 DNA reads as TGCAGCCTCTCTTGGGGCAGGGTCACAGATACGCAGTATTTT. It encodes CSLSWGRVTDTQYF. The chain has TRBV29-1 and TRBJ2-3, with a tentative D call TRBD1 (5 bases). Germline V gives CDR1 SQVTM, CDR2 ANQGSEA. This CDR3 is 14 amino acids long. Between the trimmed V and J ends, which lost 8 bases and 2 bases, there was a span of 17 bases.

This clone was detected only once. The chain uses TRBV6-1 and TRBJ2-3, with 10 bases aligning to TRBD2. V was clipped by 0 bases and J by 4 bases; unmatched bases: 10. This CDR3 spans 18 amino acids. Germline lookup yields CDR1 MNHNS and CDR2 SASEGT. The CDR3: CASSEATRSGGAADTQYF. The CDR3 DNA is TGTGCCAGCAGTGAAGCGACCCGAAGCGGGGGGGCAGCAGATACGCAGTATTTT.

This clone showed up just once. CDR3 coding DNA: TGTGCCAGCAGCTTAACCGGGACAGGGGGCGAGCAGTACTTC. It encodes CASSLTGTGGEQYF. The chain carries TRBV7-9 and TRBJ2-7, with 11 bases fitting TRBD1. Germline trimming cut 2 bases from V and 6 bases from J; bases unmatched to any gene: 3. The CDR3 contains 14 residues. Germline V gene sequence: CDR1 SEHNR, CDR2 FQNEAQ (reference sequence).